A single sample gave rise to the 30 T cell receptor beta chains below, sequenced in a study of cytomegalovirus exposure and HLA in healthy donors. Primers included in the PCR were 60 Vbeta and 13 Jbeta primers. Clones were sequenced by immunoSEQ multiplex PCR, and TCRdb holds only the in-frame ones, with some missing. The table shows roughly 180,000 clones, with around 76% occurring only once. Sequencing input: PBMCs. Every receptor here comes from a woman between 25 and 40 years old in good health and CMV-seropositive.

The CDR3 region has the DNA TGCAGTGCTGTAATGAACACTGAAGCTTTCTTT. It specifies CSAVMNTEAFF. The chain couples TRBV20-1 to TRBJ1-1; D unresolved. The V end was cut by 5 bases, the J end by 0 bases, with 4 bases between. Looked up from germline, CDR1 is DFQATT and CDR2 is SNEGSKA (reference sequence). The length of the CDR3 is 11 residues.

The V and J genes are TRBV5-5 and TRBJ1-2; D gene unclear. CDR1 and CDR2 from the germline V gene are SGHKS and YYEKEE (reference sequence). The CDR3 has 15 residues. The V end was cut by 3 bases, the J end by 0 bases, with 12 bases between. The CDR3 loop is CASSWHLDSNYGYTF. CDR3 in DNA: TGTGCCAGCAGCTGGCACCTGGACTCTAACTATGGCTACACCTTC.

The chain combines TRBV5-1 with TRBJ2-7, with 11 positions matching TRBD2. The CDR3 is 17 residues long. With V trimmed by 1 base and J by 0 bases, 6 bases remained unmatched. Looked up from germline, CDR1 is SGHRS and CDR2 is YFSETQ. CDR3 sequence: CASSLRASGGSSYEQYF. CDR3 coding DNA: TGCGCCAGCAGCTTGAGGGCTAGCGGGGGGTCCTCCTACGAGCAGTACTTC.

This clone occurred a few times. J is TRBJ1-1 and V is TRBV5-4, with a possible D match to TRBD1 (6 bases). Germline-derived CDR1 and CDR2 are SGHNT and YYREEE (reference sequence). This CDR3 has 14 residues. The V and J ends lost 0 bases and 4 bases respectively, with 10 bases between them. DNA for the CDR3: TGTGCCAGCAGCTTGGTGACGGACAGCACTGAAGCTTTCTTT. Its protein product is CASSLVTDSTEAFF. The whole variable domain, filled in from reference TRBV5-4 and TRBJ1-1, reads ETGVTQSPTHLIKTRGQQVTLRCSSQSGHNTVSWYQQALGQGPQFIFQYYREEENGRGNFPPRFSGLQFPNYSSELNVNALELDDSALYLCASSLVTDSTEAFFGQGTRLTVV.

This clone has just one count. The chain recombines TRBV5-4 with TRBJ2-5; TRBD2 matches at 7 bases. The CDR3 has 14 residues. CDR1 is SGHNT, CDR2 YYREEE, per germline (reference sequence). J gave up 3 bases and V 4 bases, and 6 bases lay outside the gene matches. The CDR3 DNA sequence: TGTGCCAGCAGCACAAGCGGGGCCAAAGAGACCCAGTACTTC. It is translated as CASSTSGAKETQYF.

This clone was counted only a few times. This rearrangement joins TRBV28 to TRBJ2-3, with 7 bases lining up with TRBD1. The junction had 12 bases not matched to a gene; V was cut back by 6 bases and J by 0 bases. The germline CDR1 and CDR2 sequences are MDHEN and SYDVKM. The CDR3 has 17 amino acids. CDR3 nucleotide sequence: TGTGCCAGCAGCAATCCCCCGACAGGGCTGAGCACAGATACGCAGTATTTT. Its protein is CASSNPPTGLSTDTQYF.

V is TRBV11-2 and J is TRBJ2-7, with TRBD2 matching 7 bases. Germline V gene sequence: CDR1 SGHAT, CDR2 FQNNGV. CDR3 length: 15 amino acids. With V trimmed by 2 bases and J by 2 bases, 6 bases remained unmatched. Here the CDR3 reads CASSLRRGVAYEQYF. The CDR3 DNA reads TGTGCCAGCAGCTTAAGACGGGGGGTCGCCTACGAGCAGTACTTC.

This clone was picked up one time. This chain uses TRBV11-2 with TRBJ1-5; a possible D gene is TRBD1 (5 bases). CDR3 length: 16 amino acids. V was pared by 5 bases and J by 4 bases, with 18 bases between. Per the germline V gene, CDR1 is SGHAT and CDR2 is FQNNGV. The CDR3 bases are TGTGCCAGCAGCCCTTCGGGGGTTTTAGGGAATCAGCCCCAGCATTTT. It translates to CASSPSGVLGNQPQHF.

J is TRBJ1-5 and V is TRBV4-3, with D hard to call. The CDR3 covers 13 residues. Per the germline V gene, CDR1 is LGHNA and CDR2 is YSLEER. Trimming removed 0 bases at V and 7 bases at J, with 7 bases between. The CDR3 nucleotides read TGCGCCAGCAGCCAAGACCCCGCGCAGCCCCAGCATTTT. Its translation is CASSQDPAQPQHF.

The chain uses TRBV7-2 and TRBJ2-7, with D possibly matching TRBD1 (6 bases). Germline CDR1 is SGHTA and CDR2 is FQGNSA. CDR3 length: 14 amino acids. The V gene lost 8 bases and the J gene lost 2 bases, with 16 bases spanning the gap. The CDR3 loop is CASGSQGGTYEQYF. CDR3 sequence (DNA): TGTGCCAGCGGATCACAGGGTGGAACCTACGAGCAGTACTTC.

The chain recombines TRBV7-7 with TRBJ2-5; D may be TRBD2 (5 bases). V lost 4 bases to trimming and J lost 7 bases, with 13 bases between them. The V gene's germline CDR1 is SSHAT and CDR2 FNYEAQ (reference sequence). This CDR3 has 13 amino acids. The CDR3 spells CASSYLLEGTQYF. The CDR3 nucleotides are TGTGCCAGCAGCTACCTGCTCGAGGGGACCCAGTACTTC.

The genes are TRBV6-1 and TRBJ1-2; unclear D gene. Germline V gene lookup returns CDR1 MNHNS and CDR2 SASEGT. V was cut by 4 bases and J by 6 bases, with 12 bases left in between. The CDR3 covers 13 residues. CDR3 bases: TGTGCCAGCAGTGTCCGGCAGGTCGATGGCTACACCTTC. It yields the protein CASSVRQVDGYTF.

The chain is built from TRBV5-1 and TRBJ2-3, with no clear D. The CDR3 length is 14 residues. Trimming removed 5 bases at V and 0 bases at J, with 10 bases between. Germline V CDR1 and CDR2: SGHRS, YFSETQ. CDR3 sequence: CASREFASTDTQYF. The DNA for the CDR3 is TGCGCCAGCAGAGAGTTTGCGAGCACAGATACGCAGTATTTT. The variable domain in full, completed from reference TRBV5-1 and TRBJ2-3, reads KAGVTQTPRYLIKTRGQQVTLSCSPISGHRSVSWYQQTPGQGLQFLFEYFSETQRNKGNFPGRFSGRQFSNSRSEMNVSTLELGDSALYLCASREFASTDTQYFGPGTRLTVL.

This rearrangement joins TRBV19 to TRBJ1-5; the match to TRBD1 covers 10 bases. Germline CDR1 reads LNHDA; CDR2 reads SQIVND (reference sequence). V was pared by 5 bases and J by 7 bases, with 5 bases of the junction left unmatched. The CDR3 length is 14 residues. This chain's CDR3 is CASSLDRGSQPQHF. CDR3 nucleotides: TGTGCCAGTAGTTTGGACAGGGGGAGCCAGCCCCAGCATTTT.

The chain joins TRBV6-4 to TRBJ2-1, with 10 positions matching TRBD2. Looked up from germline, CDR1 is MRHNA and CDR2 is SNTAGT. J was trimmed by 5 bases and V by 3 bases; bases with no gene match: 13. There are 18 residues in the CDR3. CDR3 in DNA: TGTGCCAGCAGTGAAGCCCCTAGAGCCCTAGCGGGGGACAATGAGCAGTTCTTC. Protein product: CASSEAPRALAGDNEQFF.

This chain links TRBV14 with TRBJ1-5, with a possible D match to TRBD1 (5 bases). The CDR3 extends over 15 amino acids. Trimming took off 4 bases at V and 1 base at J, with 11 bases between the two ends. Germline CDR1 SGHDN, CDR2 FVKESK. CDR3 sequence reads: CASSLGGGSNQPQHF. The CDR3 bases are TGTGCCAGCAGCCTTGGGGGGGGAAGCAATCAGCCCCAGCATTTT. The whole variable domain, remainder taken from reference TRBV14 and TRBJ1-5, is EAGVTQFPSHSVIEKGQTVTLRCDPISGHDNLYWYRRVMGKEIKFLLHFVKESKQDESGMPNNRFLAERTGGTYSTLKVQPAELEDSGVYFCASSLGGGSNQPQHFGDGTRLSIL.

CDR3 amino acids: CASSQRSAGGRQETQYF. In nucleotides, the CDR3 is TGCGCCAGCAGCCAAAGGTCCGCGGGGGGCCGACAAGAGACCCAGTACTTC. The J gene is TRBJ2-5, the V gene TRBV4-1, with 8 bases that match TRBD2. In germline, CDR1 is MGHRA, CDR2 YSYEKL. The CDR3 has 17 residues. The V and J ends lost 2 bases and 2 bases, in that order; junction bases with no gene match: 10.

In nucleotides, the CDR3 is TGCGCCAGCAGGGCGAGCGGGGGGTCCGAAGAGACCCAGTACTTC. Its translation: CASRASGGSEETQYF. This chain connects TRBV5-1 to TRBJ2-5; 9 bases are a match to TRBD2. CDR1 SGHRS and CDR2 YFSETQ come from the germline V gene. CDR3 length: 15 residues. The ends lost 5 bases at V and 3 bases at J; junction bases unmatched: 8.

This clone was seen a handful of times. The chain carries TRBV10-2 and TRBJ1-2; the D gene is possibly TRBD1 (6 bases). V was cut by 3 bases and J by 0 bases, with 8 bases left in between. The germline V gene has CDR1 WSHSY and CDR2 SAAADI. The CDR3 extends over 14 amino acids. Here the CDR3 DNA reads TGCGCCAGCAGTGAAGGGACAACTAACTATGGCTACACCTTC. The encoded protein is CASSEGTTNYGYTF.

The CDR3 region has the DNA TGTGCCAGCAGCTTCCCTAGCGGGGACCTGCAATTCACAGATACGCAGTATTTT. Its protein is CASSFPSGDLQFTDTQYF. The rearrangement links TRBV5-6 to TRBJ2-3; 9 bases align to TRBD2. The CDR3 runs to 18 residues. Trimming at V came to 2 bases and at J to 2 bases, leaving 12 bases not matched to a gene. Germline V gives CDR1 SGHDT, CDR2 YYEEEE. Looking up the rest from reference TRBV5-6 and TRBJ2-3 gives the full variable domain: DAGVTQSPTHLIKTRGQQVTLRCSPKSGHDTVSWYQQALGQGPQFIFQYYEEEERQRGNFPDRFSGHQFPNYSSELNVNALLLGDSALYLCASSFPSGDLQFTDTQYFGPGTRLTVL.

In regard to this clone: One junction end does not reproduce the germline sequence, and a read error may be involved. This same CDR3 is encoded by further DNA sequences in the sample. The CDR3 DNA reads as TGCGCCACCCGAAGCGGGGGGCTCACCGGGGAGCTGTTTTTT. This sequence encodes CATRSGGLTGELFF. The chain carries TRBV10-3 and TRBJ2-2, with 9 bases that match TRBD2. There are 14 residues in the CDR3. Germline CDR1 is ENHRY and CDR2 is SYGVKD.

This chain connects TRBV7-2 to TRBJ2-3; 8 bases line up with TRBD2. The V gene end was trimmed by 5 bases and the J gene end by 0 bases; junction bases not matched to a gene: 10. This CDR3 has 17 residues. CDR1 is SGHTA and CDR2 is FQGNSA in the germline V gene. CDR3 DNA: TGTGCCAGCAGCCTCGAGCCCGGACTAGCCAGCACAGATACGCAGTATTTT. Its protein is CASSLEPGLASTDTQYF. The variable domain in full, completed from reference TRBV7-2 and TRBJ2-3, reads GAGVSQSPSNKVTEKGKDVELRCDPISGHTALYWYRQSLGQGLEFLIYFQGNSAPDKSGLPSDRFSAERTGGSVSTLTIQRTQQEDSAVYLCASSLEPGLASTDTQYFGPGTRLTVL.

The V call is TRBV7-6, the J call TRBJ2-2, with 7 bases lining up with TRBD2. The CDR3 sequence is 16 residues long. Germline V gene data show CDR1 as SGHVS and CDR2 as FNYEAQ. The ends lost 5 bases at V and 0 bases at J; junction bases unmatched: 6. CDR3 coding DNA: TGTGCCAGCAGCCCTAGCGGCAATCCGAACACCGGGGAGCTGTTTTTT. This encodes CASSPSGNPNTGELFF.

The chain links TRBV7-8 to TRBJ1-5; tentatively, D is TRBD1 (6 bases). CDR3 length: 15 amino acids. The germline gives CDR1 SGHVS, CDR2 FQNEAQ. Deletions cut 1 base from V and 1 base from J, with 8 bases between. The CDR3 spells CASSLEQGSNQPQHF. CDR3 sequence (DNA): TGTGCCAGCAGCTTAGAACAGGGAAGCAATCAGCCCCAGCATTTT.

V gene TRBV9 combines with J gene TRBJ1-4; 7 bases line up with TRBD1. CDR1 is SGDLS and CDR2 is YYNGEE in the germline V gene. Trimming removed 3 bases from V and 2 bases from J; junction bases left unmatched: 10. CDR3 length: 17 amino acids. CDR3 nucleotide sequence: TGTGCCAGCAGCGGAACGTCTAAGACAGGGACTAATGAAAAACTGTTTTTT. Residues: CASSGTSKTGTNEKLFF.

This chain connects TRBV11-3 to TRBJ2-7; TRBD1 aligns across 9 bases. CDR1 is SGHNT and CDR2 is YENEEA in the germline V gene. V lost 5 bases, J lost 5 bases, and 7 bases stayed unmatched. The CDR3 covers 14 residues. This CDR3 reads CASSPGTGYHEQYF. In nucleotides, the CDR3 is TGTGCCAGCAGCCCGGGGACAGGGTACCACGAGCAGTACTTC.

The rearrangement uses TRBV19 and TRBJ2-5; perhaps TRBD2 as D (6 bases). The germline V and J ends were trimmed by 5 bases and 7 bases, with 17 bases remaining between them. CDR3 size: 14 residues. Germline V gives CDR1 LNHDA, CDR2 SQIVND (reference sequence). CDR3 nucleotides: TGTGCCAGTAGTCCCCTCAGAGTAGCGGCGACCCAGTACTTC. Its translation is CASSPLRVAATQYF.

This clone was seen just once. The chain is built from TRBV7-2 and TRBJ2-5, with 8 bases fitting TRBD2. V shed 5 bases, J shed 7 bases, and the junction held 6 bases outside the gene matches. Germline assignment: CDR1 SGHTA and CDR2 FQGNSA. This CDR3 region has 13 residues. CDR3 in DNA: TGTGCCAGCAGCACCCACCGGGGGGGGACCCAGTACTTC. Protein product: CASSTHRGGTQYF.

In DNA form, the CDR3 reads TGTGCCAGCAACAGGGAACGGTCGGGTCAGCCCCAGCATTTT. Translated, it gives CASNRERSGQPQHF. This chain links TRBV2 with TRBJ1-5; possibly TRBD1 for D (6 bases). The CDR3 loop spans 14 amino acids. Trimming removed 7 bases from V and 6 bases from J, with 16 bases in between. Germline V gene lookup returns CDR1 SNHLY and CDR2 FYNNEI.

This chain connects TRBV28 to TRBJ2-3; D is undetermined. Trimming pared 2 bases from V and 0 bases from J, leaving 3 bases between. Germline V gives CDR1 MDHEN, CDR2 SYDVKM. This CDR3 comprises 13 residues. Here the CDR3 reads CASSLLSTDTQYF. Written as DNA, the CDR3 is TGTGCCAGCAGTTTACTTAGCACAGATACGCAGTATTTT.